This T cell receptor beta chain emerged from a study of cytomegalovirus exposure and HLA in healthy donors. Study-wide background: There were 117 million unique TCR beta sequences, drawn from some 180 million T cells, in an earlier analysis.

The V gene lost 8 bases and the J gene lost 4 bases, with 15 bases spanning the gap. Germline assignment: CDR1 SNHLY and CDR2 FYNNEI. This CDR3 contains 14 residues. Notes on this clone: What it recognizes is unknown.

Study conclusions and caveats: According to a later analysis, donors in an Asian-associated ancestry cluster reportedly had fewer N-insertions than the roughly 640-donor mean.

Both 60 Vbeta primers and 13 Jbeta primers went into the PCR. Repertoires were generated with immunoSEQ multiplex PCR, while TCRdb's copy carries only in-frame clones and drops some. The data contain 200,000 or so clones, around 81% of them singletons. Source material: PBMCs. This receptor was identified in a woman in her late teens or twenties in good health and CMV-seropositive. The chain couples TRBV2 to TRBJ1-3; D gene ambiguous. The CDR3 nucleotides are TGTGCCAGCGGCGCAGTCAGGTCAGGAAACACCATATATTTT. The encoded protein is CASGAVRSGNTIYF.